The 27 T cell receptor beta chains listed next were all sequenced from one sample in a study of PD-1 blockade in classical Hodgkin lymphoma. The sample's time point: cycle 4 day 1 (C4D1), after around six weeks of nivolumab. All the patients suffered relapse after autologous stem cell transplantation, and brentuximab vedotin exposure differed. Profiling relied on immunoSEQ multiplex PCR, and the TCRdb table lists in-frame clones only, not all of them. The sample lists some 21,000 clones, roughly 70% occurring once. The sequenced sample was peripheral blood mononuclear cells (PBMCs), obtained before the fourth cycle of nivolumab. Receptors were obtained from a human donor with classical Hodgkin lymphoma.

The rearrangement uses TRBV9 and TRBJ2-2, with D hard to call. Between the trimmed V and J ends, which lost 1 base and 0 bases, there was a span of 4 bases. This CDR3 comprises 14 residues. Germline CDR1 reads SGDLS; CDR2 reads YYNGEE. The CDR3 coding sequence is TGTGCCAGCAGCGTATTTCCGAACACCGGGGAGCTGTTTTTT. This translates into CASSVFPNTGELFF.

CDR3 region: CASSTDRGEQYF. CDR3 DNA: TGTGCCAGTAGTACAGACAGGGGTGAGCAGTACTTC. The chain uses TRBV19 and TRBJ2-7; 8 bases line up with TRBD1. The CDR3 covers 12 residues. Germline-derived CDR1 and CDR2 are LNHDA and SQIVND (reference sequence). V trimming: 4 bases; J trimming: 7 bases; junction bases outside the gene matches: 3.

The chain has TRBV6-6 and TRBJ1-6; no clear D gene. Germline V gives CDR1 MNHNY, CDR2 SVGAGI (reference sequence). The CDR3 has 12 amino acids. The germline V and J ends were trimmed by 5 bases and 7 bases, with 6 bases remaining between them. This chain's CDR3 is CASSNQNSPLHF. As DNA, the CDR3 is TGTGCCAGCAGTAACCAGAATTCACCCCTCCACTTT.

The chain is built from TRBV5-1 and TRBJ2-1; 7 bases align to TRBD2. V lost 0 bases and J lost 1; bases outside the gene matches: 7. This CDR3 contains 17 residues. The germline CDR1 and CDR2 sequences are SGHRS and YFSETQ. The CDR3 DNA is TGCGCCAGCAGCTTGGAGGTTAGCGGGTCATCCTACAATGAGCAGTTCTTC. Translated, it gives CASSLEVSGSSYNEQFF.

V is TRBV28 and J is TRBJ2-7; TRBD1 is a possible D gene (6 bases). Trimming cost V 6 bases and J 4 bases, with 10 bases left between them. This CDR3 is 12 amino acids long. From germline, CDR1 is MDHEN and CDR2 SYDVKM. In nucleotides, the CDR3 is TGTGCCAGCAGAGGAACAGGGTACGAGCAGTACTTC. Amino acids: CASRGTGYEQYF.

The table lists this clone with a count of one. The chain uses TRBV25-1 and TRBJ1-1, with TRBD1 identical over 9 bases. CDR3 length: 13 residues. Germline assignment: CDR1 MGHDK and CDR2 SYGVNS. J lost 7 bases, V lost 4 bases, and 4 bases had no gene match. The CDR3 region is CASSGGQGREAFF. The CDR3 coding sequence is TGTGCCAGCAGTGGGGGACAGGGCCGTGAAGCTTTCTTT.

This clone was counted a few times. V usage is TRBV4-2 and J usage is TRBJ2-2; 7 bases align to TRBD1. The CDR3 covers 15 residues. The ends lost 1 base at V and 6 bases at J; junction bases unmatched: 5. Germline CDR1 and CDR2: LGHNA and YNFKEQ. The CDR3 DNA is TGTGCCAGCAGCCAAGCGTCAGGGGGTTCCGGGGAGCTGTTTTTT. Translation: CASSQASGGSGELFF.

The chain couples TRBV6-6 to TRBJ2-7, with D unclear. From germline, CDR1 is MNHNY and CDR2 SVGAGI (reference sequence). The CDR3 has 13 amino acids. The germline V and J ends were trimmed by 7 bases and 1 base, with 11 bases remaining between them. For the CDR3, the DNA is TGTGCCAGCAACCCCTCGGAGTCCTACGAGCAGTACTTC. Protein sequence: CASNPSESYEQYF.

Concerning this clone itself: The junction departs from germline at one end; a sequencing error may be responsible. The genes are TRBV30 and TRBJ1-1; D not certain. Germline V gene sequence: CDR1 GTSNPN, CDR2 SVGIG (reference sequence). CDR3 length: 13 amino acids. The chain's CDR3 is CARSLDRGTEAFF. The CDR3 DNA reads as TGTGCCCGGAGTTTGGACCGAGGCACTGAAGCTTTCTTT. Based on the CDR3 plus reference TRBV30 and TRBJ1-1, the full variable domain is SQTIHQWPATLVQPVGSPLSLECTVEGTSNPNLYWYRQAAGRGLQLLFYSVGIGQISSEVPQNLSASRPQDRQFILSSKKLLLSDSGFYLCARSLDRGTEAFFGQGTRLTVV.

The rearrangement uses TRBV4-3 and TRBJ2-7; D ambiguous. Trimming stripped 1 base from V and 3 bases from J, with 13 bases between. This CDR3 contains 15 residues. Per germline, CDR1 LGHNA and CDR2 YSLEER. DNA for the CDR3: TGCGCCAGCAGCCAAGGGACGTCAAACAACTACGAGCAGTACTTC. This gives the protein CASSQGTSNNYEQYF.

V gene TRBV5-1 combines with J gene TRBJ1-2, with D possibly being TRBD1 (6 bases). Germline-derived CDR1 and CDR2 are SGHRS and YFSETQ. V shed 1 base and J shed 6 bases, with 13 bases lying between them. The CDR3 has 14 residues. CDR3 protein: CASSLWSQGNGYTF. The CDR3 DNA sequence: TGCGCCAGCAGCTTGTGGTCACAGGGAAATGGCTACACCTTC.

Only one count was recorded for this clone. The gene calls are TRBV2 and TRBJ1-5; 7 bases fit TRBD1. The CDR3 is 15 amino acids. Germline-derived CDR1 and CDR2 are SNHLY and FYNNEI. J lost 1 base, V lost 2 bases, and 2 bases had no gene match. This CDR3 reads CASSEQGGSNQPQHF. CDR3 nucleotides: TGTGCCAGCAGTGAACAAGGGGGCAGCAATCAGCCCCAGCATTTT.

This clone came up a few times. The CDR3 DNA follows: TGTGCCAGCAGTAACAGGGAAAATGAAAAACTGTTTTTT. Its protein is CASSNRENEKLFF. The rearrangement joins TRBV6-5 to TRBJ1-4; perhaps TRBD1 as D (6 bases). Germline V gene sequence: CDR1 MNHEY, CDR2 SVGAGI. The CDR3 extends over 13 amino acids. V was pared by 5 bases and J by 5 bases, with 9 bases between.

The V call is TRBV5-1, the J call TRBJ1-5; D unresolved. Trimming removed 4 bases from V and 4 bases from J, with 9 bases in between. The CDR3 is 13 residues long. In germline, CDR1 is SGHRS, CDR2 YFSETQ. DNA of the CDR3: TGCGCCAGCAGCAGCGGGCGAAATCAGCCCCAGCATTTT. It translates to CASSSGRNQPQHF.

V usage is TRBV5-4 and J usage is TRBJ2-3; 9 positions agree with TRBD1. The CDR3 spans 15 residues. The trim removed 4 bases at V and 6 bases at J, leaving 9 bases unmatched. From germline, CDR1 is SGHNT and CDR2 YYREEE (reference sequence). The CDR3 sequence: CASSDGQGWVDTQYF. CDR3 nucleotide sequence: TGTGCCAGCAGCGATGGACAGGGGTGGGTGGATACGCAGTATTTT.

V usage is TRBV18 and J usage is TRBJ1-3; D remains ambiguous. The germline V gene has CDR1 KGHSH and CDR2 LQKENI. V lost 3 bases and J lost 0, with 9 bases in between. The CDR3 is 15 residues long. CDR3 sequence (DNA): TGTGCCAGCTCACCGCAGCTGATCTCTGGAAACACCATATATTTT. This gives the protein CASSPQLISGNTIYF.

The chain carries TRBV10-3 and TRBJ1-2; TRBD1 aligns across 10 bases. This CDR3 is 15 amino acids long. Germline assignment: CDR1 ENHRY and CDR2 SYGVKD. With V trimmed by 8 bases and J by 8 bases, 14 bases remained unmatched. The CDR3 loop is CAIAGTGASENGYTF. The CDR3 DNA reads as TGTGCCATCGCCGGGACAGGGGCCTCCGAGAACGGCTACACCTTC.

The chain uses TRBV18 and TRBJ2-3, with 8 bases aligning to TRBD1. The CDR3 has 14 residues. The germline gives CDR1 KGHSH, CDR2 LQKENI. V lost 1 base, J lost 3 bases, and 0 bases stayed unmatched. The DNA for the CDR3 is TGTGCCAGCTCACCACGGACAGGGACAGATACGCAGTATTTT. Its protein product is CASSPRTGTDTQYF. Filled out from reference TRBV18 and TRBJ2-3, the complete variable domain reads NAGVMQNPRHLVRRRGQEARLRCSPMKGHSHVYWYRQLPEEGLKFMVYLQKENIIDESGMPKERFSAEFPKEGPSILRIQQVVRGDSAAYFCASSPRTGTDTQYFGPGTRLTVL.

J is TRBJ1-6 and V is TRBV9; D is uncertain. Trimming removed 3 bases from V and 3 bases from J, with 19 bases in between. Germline values: CDR1 SGDLS, CDR2 YYNGEE. CDR3 size: 18 residues. The CDR3 here is CASSAVPSGSLYNSPLHF. In DNA, the CDR3 is TGTGCCAGCAGCGCCGTCCCTAGCGGGTCGCTCTATAATTCACCCCTCCACTTT.

V and J are TRBV7-2 and TRBJ2-7; maybe TRBD2 (7 bases). Trimming took 1 base from V and 6 from J, leaving 13 bases between them. Per the germline V gene, CDR1 is SGHTA and CDR2 is FQGNSA. The CDR3 has 14 residues. CDR3 sequence: CASSLVGGGGEQYF. The CDR3 DNA reads TGTGCCAGCAGCTTAGTTGGGGGAGGGGGCGAGCAGTACTTC.

This clone occurred a few times. The chain recombines TRBV19 with TRBJ1-3; TRBD1 matches 7 bases. J gave up 0 bases and V 4 bases, and 6 bases lay outside the gene matches. This CDR3 comprises 16 residues. The germline CDR1 and CDR2 sequences are LNHDA and SQIVND (reference sequence). The CDR3 sequence: CASSNTDRISGNTIYF. CDR3 sequence (DNA): TGTGCCAGTAGTAATACGGACAGGATCTCTGGAAACACCATATATTTT.

This clone was seen more than once but under ten times. The rearrangement uses TRBV9 and TRBJ1-1; tentatively, D is TRBD1 (5 bases). Germline CDR1 reads SGDLS; CDR2 reads YYNGEE. V was shortened by 5 bases and J by 9 bases, with 14 bases between the two germline ends. The CDR3 has 12 amino acids. CDR3 coding DNA: TGTGCCAGCAGTCCTGGGTCAGGGCAAGCTTTCTTT. It codes for CASSPGSGQAFF. The entire variable domain, with the rest obtained from reference TRBV9 and TRBJ1-1, is as follows: DSGVTQTPKHLITATGQRVTLRCSPRSGDLSVYWYQQSLDQGLQFLIQYYNGEERAKGNILERFSAQQFPDLHSELNLSSLELGDSALYFCASSPGSGQAFFGQGTRLTVV.

In the case of this clone: The sample has other DNA sequences that encode this CDR3 too. V is TRBV28 and J is TRBJ1-2; possible D gene TRBD1, 5 bases. This CDR3 has 11 amino acids. Trimming cost V 5 bases and J 8 bases, with 9 bases left between them. Germline V gene data show CDR1 as MDHEN and CDR2 as SYDVKM. The CDR3 spells CASSPGYGYTF. CDR3 sequence (DNA): TGTGCCAGCAGTCCAGGGTACGGCTACACCTTC.

The V call is TRBV18, the J call TRBJ2-5, with TRBD1 identical over 10 bases. Trimming cost V 2 bases and J 5 bases; bases outside gene matches: 2. The CDR3 totals 14 residues. In germline, CDR1 is KGHSH, CDR2 LQKENI. CDR3 coding DNA: TGTGCCAGCTCACCAGGGACAGGGGCCGAGACCCAGTACTTC. Its protein is CASSPGTGAETQYF.

V and J are TRBV30 and TRBJ1-3; no firm D call. Germline V gene sequence: CDR1 GTSNPN, CDR2 SVGIG (reference sequence). The CDR3 is made up of 15 amino acids. The germline V and J ends were trimmed by 0 bases and 3 bases, with 12 bases remaining between them. Here the CDR3 reads CAWSVLKGYGNTIYF. The CDR3, as DNA: TGTGCCTGGAGTGTACTTAAGGGTTATGGAAACACCATATATTTT. Using reference TRBV30 and TRBJ1-3 for the parts outside the CDR3, the full variable domain is SQTIHQWPATLVQPVGSPLSLECTVEGTSNPNLYWYRQAAGRGLQLLFYSVGIGQISSEVPQNLSASRPQDRQFILSSKKLLLSDSGFYLCAWSVLKGYGNTIYFGEGSWLTVV.

The chain has TRBV10-3 and TRBJ2-3; TRBD2 matches 9 bases. The V gene end was trimmed by 10 bases and the J gene end by 6 bases; junction bases not matched to a gene: 8. The CDR3 is made up of 13 amino acids. The germline V gene encodes CDR1 ENHRY and CDR2 SYGVKD. In nucleotides, the CDR3 is TGTGCCACCAGCGGGGGGCCCCCGGATACGCAGTATTTT. As protein: CATSGGPPDTQYF.

V gene TRBV6-1 combines with J gene TRBJ2-2; D call uncertain. The germline V and J ends were trimmed by 8 bases and 5 bases, with 15 bases remaining between them. Germline values: CDR1 MNHNS, CDR2 SASEGT. The CDR3 runs to 14 residues. The CDR3 DNA follows: TGTGCCAGCCGTCCCCTTGTGGGTACCGGGGAGCTGTTTTTT. It codes for CASRPLVGTGELFF.